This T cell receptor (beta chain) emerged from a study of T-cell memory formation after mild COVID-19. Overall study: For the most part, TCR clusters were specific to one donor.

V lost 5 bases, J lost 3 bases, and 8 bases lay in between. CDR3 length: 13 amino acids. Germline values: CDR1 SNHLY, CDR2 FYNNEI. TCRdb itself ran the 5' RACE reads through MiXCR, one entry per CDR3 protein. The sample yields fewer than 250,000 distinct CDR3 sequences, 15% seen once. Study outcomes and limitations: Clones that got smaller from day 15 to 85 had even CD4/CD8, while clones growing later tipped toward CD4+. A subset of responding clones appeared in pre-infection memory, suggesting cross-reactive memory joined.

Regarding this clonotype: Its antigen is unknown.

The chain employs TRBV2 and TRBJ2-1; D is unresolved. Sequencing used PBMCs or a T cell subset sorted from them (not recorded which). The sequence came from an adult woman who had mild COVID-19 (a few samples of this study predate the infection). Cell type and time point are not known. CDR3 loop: CASSRSDYNEQFF. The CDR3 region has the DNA TGTGCCAGCAGTCGGTCAGACTACAATGAGCAGTTCTTC.